This TCR beta chain was sequenced for a study of cytomegalovirus exposure and HLA in healthy donors. In the study overall: Across 300 to 400 genotyped donors, about 86% landed in the Caucasian-associated ancestry cluster.

It was with 60 Vbeta and 13 Jbeta primers that the PCR ran. Libraries were prepared by immunoSEQ multiplex PCR; TCRdb keeps only in-frame clonotypes and omits some of them. The table shows 95,000 to 150,000 clones, with about 10% occurring only once. Looked up from germline, CDR1 is MNHEY and CDR2 is SVGAGI. V dropped 2 bases and J dropped 7 bases, with 14 bases sitting between them. This CDR3 is built from 14 residues. This clone was counted a few times. As yet, its antigen is unknown. General study results and limits: Segments of the TCR beta V type were, in most cases, productive about 90% or about 30% of the time in an earlier analysis.

The sample taken for sequencing was PBMCs. The chain joins TRBV6-5 to TRBJ1-2; D not resolved. This sequence was found in a woman between 18 and 29 years old in good health and CMV-seropositive. The CDR3 DNA follows: TGTGCCAGCAGTTACAACTTCGGCGGTGGTGGCTACACCTTC. This sequence encodes CASSYNFGGGGYTF.